These 2 T cell receptor beta chains came from one sample sequenced in a study of blood T cell repertoires in COVID-19. Data came from immunoSEQ multiplex PCR; TCRdb stores just in-frame clones and leaves some out. This sample carries around 360,000 clones, approximately 87% of them seen once, and the ten largest clones take about 10%. The sample was peripheral blood. The source of these receptors is a woman aged 25 to 39 with COVID-19, enrolled during active disease.

The chain has TRBV28 and TRBJ2-4; 9 bases match TRBD2. The CDR3 consists of 17 residues. Germline CDR1 and CDR2: MDHEN and SYDVKM. After removal of 6 bases from V and 1 base from J, the junction contained 10 bases not matched to a gene. CDR3 nucleotide sequence: TGTGCCAGCAGCCCCGCCGGACTAGCGACCGCCAAAAACATTCAGTACTTC. This codes for CASSPAGLATAKNIQYF.

The chain employs TRBV27 and TRBJ1-1; D may be TRBD1 (6 bases). V lost 10 bases, J lost 6 bases, and 18 bases lay in between. CDR3 length: 13 amino acids. Germline CDR1 and CDR2: MNHEY and SMNVEV (reference sequence). Here the CDR3 reads CATADSFVSEAFF. The DNA for the CDR3 is TGTGCCACTGCGGACAGCTTCGTCTCTGAAGCTTTCTTT.